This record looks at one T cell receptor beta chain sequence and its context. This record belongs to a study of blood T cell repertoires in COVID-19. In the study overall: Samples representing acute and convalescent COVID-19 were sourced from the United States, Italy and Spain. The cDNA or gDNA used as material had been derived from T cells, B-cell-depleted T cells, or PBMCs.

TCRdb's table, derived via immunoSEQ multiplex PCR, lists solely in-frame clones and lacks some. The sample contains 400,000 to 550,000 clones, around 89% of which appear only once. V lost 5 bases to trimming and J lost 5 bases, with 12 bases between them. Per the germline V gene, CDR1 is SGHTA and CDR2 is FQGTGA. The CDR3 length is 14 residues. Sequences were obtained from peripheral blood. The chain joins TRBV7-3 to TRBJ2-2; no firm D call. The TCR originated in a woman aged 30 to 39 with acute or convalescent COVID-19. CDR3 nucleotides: TGTGCCAGCAGCCCAAGCTCCGGGACCGGGGAGCTGTTTTTT. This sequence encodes CASSPSSGTGELFF.